This is a list of T cell receptor beta chains from one sample in a study of cytomegalovirus exposure and HLA in healthy donors. Profiled with immunoSEQ multiplex PCR; TCRdb holds only in-frame clones, not every one. The sample contains roughly 110,000 clones, approximately 80% of which appear only once. Sequenced sample: PBMCs. The receptor source for this set is a male donor in good health and CMV-seronegative. The CDR3 runs from the conserved cysteine through the conserved F or W. Each record gives: J gene, V gene, clone size, D gene, CDR3 DNA, CDR3 protein. D genes are given only for firm matches. For some rows the clone size is stated as once, few or many, or as a class when expanded; others skip it.

J gene: TRBJ2-7
V gene: TRBV6-5
clone size: -
D gene: -
CDR3 DNA: TGTGCCAGCAGTTACTCGGAGAGCTCCTACGAGCAGTACTTC
CDR3 protein: CASSYSESSYEQYF

J gene: TRBJ1-2
V gene: TRBV29-1
clone size: -
D gene: TRBD1
CDR3 DNA: TGCAGCGTTGCGGACAGGGGGAACTATGGCTACACCTTC
CDR3 protein: CSVADRGNYGYTF

J gene: TRBJ1-2
V gene: TRBV9
clone size: -
D gene: -
CDR3 DNA: TGTGCCAGCAGCGTAGATCAGGCTAACTATGGCTACACCTTC
CDR3 protein: CASSVDQANYGYTF

J gene: TRBJ2-1
V gene: TRBV7-9
clone size: -
D gene: TRBD2
CDR3 DNA: TGTGCCAGCAGCCCTAGCGGGAGCTCCTACAATGAGCAGTTCTTC
CDR3 protein: CASSPSGSSYNEQFF

J gene: TRBJ1-2
V gene: TRBV6-4
clone size: -
D gene: -
CDR3 DNA: TGTGCCAGCAGTGACACCCCCGAAGGGGTTGGCTACACCTTC
CDR3 protein: CASSDTPEGVGYTF

J gene: TRBJ2-1
V gene: TRBV10-1
clone size: -
D gene: TRBD1
CDR3 DNA: TGCGCCAGCGCCAGACAGGGGGCTCATTACAATGAGCAGTTCTTC
CDR3 protein: CASARQGAHYNEQFF

J gene: TRBJ2-5
V gene: TRBV4-2
clone size: -
D gene: TRBD2
CDR3 DNA: TGTGCCAGCAGCCCTAGCGGGATCCCCACCGAGACCCAGTACTTC
CDR3 protein: CASSPSGIPTETQYF

J gene: TRBJ2-1
V gene: TRBV6-6
clone size: -
D gene: -
CDR3 DNA: TGTGCCAGCAGTTACCCGACAGTTCTCAATGAGCAGTTCTTC
CDR3 protein: CASSYPTVLNEQFF

J gene: TRBJ2-3
V gene: TRBV19
clone size: -
D gene: TRBD2
CDR3 DNA: TGTGCCAGTAGGGGACTAGCGGGAGGGCCGGGAGGAGATACGCAGTATTTT
CDR3 protein: CASRGLAGGPGGDTQYF

J gene: TRBJ2-3
V gene: TRBV27
clone size: few
D gene: -
CDR3 DNA: TGTGCCAGCAGTTTATTGGGGACACAACAAGGGGCAGATACGCAGTATTTT
CDR3 protein: CASSLLGTQQGADTQYF

J gene: TRBJ2-7
V gene: TRBV15
clone size: -
D gene: TRBD2
CDR3 DNA: TGTGCCACCAGCAGAGATGCAGGGTTCGGTAACCCTAGCGGGAGGACCTACTCCTACGAGCAGTACTTC
CDR3 protein: CATSRDAGFGNPSGRTYSYEQYF

J gene: TRBJ2-1
V gene: TRBV9
clone size: -
D gene: -
CDR3 DNA: TGTGCCAGCAGCGTAGGTGAGGGAGGTATTTCCTACAATGAGCAGTTCTTC
CDR3 protein: CASSVGEGGISYNEQFF

J gene: TRBJ1-1
V gene: TRBV7-9
clone size: -
D gene: TRBD1
CDR3 DNA: TGTGCCAGCAGCTTTGACAGGGGGTCCCTGAACACTGAAGCTTTCTTT
CDR3 protein: CASSFDRGSLNTEAFF

J gene: TRBJ2-7
V gene: TRBV7-9
clone size: -
D gene: -
CDR3 DNA: TGTGCCAGCAGCTTACCCCCGAGCTCCTACGAGCAGTACTTC
CDR3 protein: CASSLPPSSYEQYF

J gene: TRBJ1-1
V gene: TRBV19
clone size: -
D gene: TRBD1
CDR3 DNA: TGTGCCAGTAGCATCCCGGGACAGAGGAACACTGAAGCTTTCTTT
CDR3 protein: CASSIPGQRNTEAFF

J gene: TRBJ2-1
V gene: TRBV6-4
clone size: -
D gene: -
CDR3 DNA: TGTGCCAGCAGCCGGGACTCTTACAATGAGCAGTTCTTC
CDR3 protein: CASSRDSYNEQFF

J gene: TRBJ2-1
V gene: TRBV7-3
clone size: -
D gene: -
CDR3 DNA: TGTGCCAGCAGCTTACGAGGTCACCGGATCATGGAGGCCAGCTCCTACAATGAGCAGTTCTTC
CDR3 protein: CASSLRGHRIMEASSYNEQFF

J gene: TRBJ1-1
V gene: TRBV28
clone size: -
D gene: -
CDR3 DNA: TGTGCCAGCAGTTTCCAGAGGGCGCGGGGTGAAGCTTTCTTT
CDR3 protein: CASSFQRARGEAFF

J gene: TRBJ1-1
V gene: TRBV29-1
clone size: -
D gene: -
CDR3 DNA: TGCAGCGTTGATACAGGATCGGAGAGCACTGAAGCTTTCTTT
CDR3 protein: CSVDTGSESTEAFF

J gene: TRBJ2-1
V gene: TRBV6-1
clone size: once
D gene: -
CDR3 DNA: TGTGCCAGCACCAGGGCTGGTACTAGCTTCAATGAGCAGTTCTTC
CDR3 protein: CASTRAGTSFNEQFF

J gene: TRBJ2-7
V gene: TRBV5-4
clone size: few
D gene: TRBD2
CDR3 DNA: TGTGCCAGCAGCTTAGCGGGAGGGCCCGACGAGCAGTACTTC
CDR3 protein: CASSLAGGPDEQYF

J gene: TRBJ2-1
V gene: TRBV7-3
clone size: once
D gene: TRBD2
CDR3 DNA: TGTGCCAGCAGCCTCGGGAGGGCCGGAAATGAGCAGTTCTTC
CDR3 protein: CASSLGRAGNEQFF

J gene: TRBJ2-7
V gene: TRBV4-2
clone size: -
D gene: -
CDR3 DNA: TGTGCCAGCAGCCAGACGGAGGGATTTGCCTACGAGCAGTACTTC
CDR3 protein: CASSQTEGFAYEQYF

J gene: TRBJ1-1
V gene: TRBV4-1
clone size: -
D gene: TRBD1
CDR3 DNA: TGCGCCAGCAGCCAAGCCCAGACAGGGGGGACTGAAGCTTCCTTT
CDR3 protein: CASSQAQTGGTEASF

J gene: TRBJ1-5
V gene: TRBV6-5
clone size: -
D gene: TRBD1
CDR3 DNA: TGTGCCAGCAGTTCACGACAGGGGGCACAGCCCCAGCATTTT
CDR3 protein: CASSSRQGAQPQHF

J gene: TRBJ1-1
V gene: TRBV7-9
clone size: -
D gene: -
CDR3 DNA: TGTGCCAGCAGCCCCTCGGCCTGGGGGGTCGACTCTGAAGCTTTCTTT
CDR3 protein: CASSPSAWGVDSEAFF

J gene: TRBJ2-7
V gene: TRBV28
clone size: -
D gene: -
CDR3 DNA: TGTGCCAGCAGTTTCTCACTGAGCGCCCTGACCTACGAGCAGTACTTC
CDR3 protein: CASSFSLSALTYEQYF

J gene: TRBJ2-7
V gene: TRBV29-1
clone size: few
D gene: -
CDR3 DNA: TGCAGCGTTCAGGGGGGCGGGAGGCCAGGGGGGGAGCAGTACTTC
CDR3 protein: CSVQGGGRPGGEQYF

J gene: TRBJ2-5
V gene: TRBV7-2
clone size: -
D gene: TRBD2
CDR3 DNA: TGTGCCAGCAGCTACCAAGTAGCGGGAGTGGGAGAGACCCAGTACTTC
CDR3 protein: CASSYQVAGVGETQYF

J gene: TRBJ2-5
V gene: TRBV5-8
clone size: -
D gene: -
CDR3 DNA: TGTGCCAGCAGCTTGCGGCAGGCACAAGAGACCCAGTACTTC
CDR3 protein: CASSLRQAQETQYF

J gene: TRBJ1-2
V gene: TRBV30
clone size: -
D gene: -
CDR3 DNA: TGTGCCTGGAGTGAGGGAGTGGGTGGCTACACCTTC
CDR3 protein: CAWSEGVGGYTF

J gene: TRBJ2-5
V gene: TRBV6-6
clone size: -
D gene: TRBD1
CDR3 DNA: TGTGCCAGCAGCTTACAGGGGACCCTCCAAGAGACCCAGTACTTC
CDR3 protein: CASSLQGTLQETQYF

J gene: TRBJ2-1
V gene: TRBV10-2
clone size: few
D gene: -
CDR3 DNA: TGCGCCAGCAGTGAGTCGAGTTCTGGTGAGCAGTTCTTC
CDR3 protein: CASSESSSGEQFF

J gene: TRBJ2-7
V gene: TRBV7-7
clone size: few
D gene: TRBD2
CDR3 DNA: TGTGCCAGCAGCTCGACTAGCGGGGCCTACGAGCAGTACTTC
CDR3 protein: CASSSTSGAYEQYF

J gene: TRBJ2-1
V gene: TRBV9
clone size: few
D gene: TRBD2
CDR3 DNA: TGTGCCAGCAGCGTAGCTAGCGGGAGAGGTAATGAGCAGTTCTTC
CDR3 protein: CASSVASGRGNEQFF

J gene: TRBJ1-2
V gene: TRBV14
clone size: -
D gene: -
CDR3 DNA: TGTGCCAGCAGCCCCGGGGGGGGCCCCTCCAACTATGGCTACACCTTC
CDR3 protein: CASSPGGGPSNYGYTF

J gene: TRBJ2-1
V gene: TRBV29-1
clone size: -
D gene: -
CDR3 DNA: TGCAGCGTTACTTACTACGTAGCCAATGAGCAGTTCTTC
CDR3 protein: CSVTYYVANEQFF

J gene: TRBJ2-7
V gene: TRBV5-1
clone size: -
D gene: TRBD1
CDR3 DNA: TGCGCCAGCAGCTCCATTCGCGCTGGGACAGGCGATACCTACGAGCAGTACTTC
CDR3 protein: CASSSIRAGTGDTYEQYF

J gene: TRBJ1-3
V gene: TRBV28
clone size: -
D gene: -
CDR3 DNA: TGTGCCAGCAGTTCCCATGAGAGGAACACCATATATTTT
CDR3 protein: CASSSHERNTIYF

J gene: TRBJ1-1
V gene: TRBV5-4
clone size: -
D gene: -
CDR3 DNA: TGTGCCAGCAGCTTCGGGGGCACTGAAGCTTTCTTT
CDR3 protein: CASSFGGTEAFF

J gene: TRBJ1-1
V gene: TRBV5-1
clone size: -
D gene: TRBD1
CDR3 DNA: TGCGCCAGCAGCTTGGGTCCTGGACAGGGTGTATGGAATGAAGCTTTCTTT
CDR3 protein: CASSLGPGQGVWNEAFF

J gene: TRBJ2-5
V gene: TRBV5-1
clone size: -
D gene: TRBD2
CDR3 DNA: TGCGCCAGCAGCTTGGGACTAGCGCTGGGGGAGACCCAGTACTTC
CDR3 protein: CASSLGLALGETQYF

J gene: TRBJ2-6
V gene: TRBV27
clone size: -
D gene: -
CDR3 DNA: TGTGCCAGCCGTTGGCAGGGGGCCAACGTCCTGACTTTC
CDR3 protein: CASRWQGANVLTF

J gene: TRBJ2-1
V gene: TRBV6-4
clone size: -
D gene: TRBD2
CDR3 DNA: TGTGCCAGCAGTGACACTAGCGGGGGCTACAATGAGCAGTTCTTC
CDR3 protein: CASSDTSGGYNEQFF

J gene: TRBJ2-7
V gene: TRBV15
clone size: -
D gene: TRBD1
CDR3 DNA: TGTGCCACCAGCAGAGGGCTCGGGGACAGGTCCGACGAGCAGTACTTC
CDR3 protein: CATSRGLGDRSDEQYF

J gene: TRBJ2-3
V gene: TRBV7-9
clone size: -
D gene: TRBD2
CDR3 DNA: TGTGCCAGCAGCGTATGGACTAGCGGGGAAGATACGCAGTATTTT
CDR3 protein: CASSVWTSGEDTQYF

J gene: TRBJ1-1
V gene: TRBV6-6
clone size: -
D gene: -
CDR3 DNA: TGTGCCAGCAGGACAGAATGGGGCGACAACATTGAAGCTTTCTTT
CDR3 protein: CASRTEWGDNIEAFF

J gene: TRBJ2-1
V gene: TRBV4-1
clone size: medium-sized
D gene: TRBD2
CDR3 DNA: TGCGCCAGCAGCGACGGGACTAGCGGGAGGAATGAGCAGTTCTTC
CDR3 protein: CASSDGTSGRNEQFF

J gene: TRBJ2-7
V gene: TRBV4-2
clone size: -
D gene: -
CDR3 DNA: TGTGCCAGCTCAGTGCGGAGCTGGACTGGACACGAGCAGTACTTC
CDR3 protein: CASSVRSWTGHEQYF

J gene: TRBJ2-2
V gene: TRBV1
clone size: -
D gene: -
CDR3 DNA: TGCACCAGCAGCCATACAGGGGATTACACCGGGGAGCTGTTTTTT
CDR3 protein: CTSSHTGDYTGELFF

J gene: TRBJ2-1
V gene: TRBV28
clone size: -
D gene: -
CDR3 DNA: TGTGCCAGCAGTTTATGGGGAGCGGGTGTCTCCTACAATGAGCAGTTCTTC
CDR3 protein: CASSLWGAGVSYNEQFF

J gene: TRBJ2-7
V gene: TRBV30
clone size: -
D gene: -
CDR3 DNA: TGTGCCTGGAGTGCGGGACTCGGGTCCTACGAGCAGTACTTC
CDR3 protein: CAWSAGLGSYEQYF

J gene: TRBJ2-4
V gene: TRBV29-1
clone size: -
D gene: -
CDR3 DNA: TGCAGCGTTGAAGACAGGTCCGTTTCCAAAAACATTCAGTACTTC
CDR3 protein: CSVEDRSVSKNIQYF

J gene: TRBJ2-7
V gene: TRBV28
clone size: -
D gene: TRBD1
CDR3 DNA: TGTGCCAGCAGTCCCGGACAGGTATCTGGCGAGCAGTACTTC
CDR3 protein: CASSPGQVSGEQYF

J gene: TRBJ1-5
V gene: TRBV6-5
clone size: -
D gene: TRBD1
CDR3 DNA: TGTGCCAGCAGTCAGCAGGGGGACAATCAGCTCCAGCATTTT
CDR3 protein: CASSQQGDNQLQHF